The T cell receptor (beta chain) under discussion was sequenced for a study of vaccination effects on CD4 cells after COVID-19 (dated by TCRdb to 2021 to 2024). As for the study more broadly: In the ViraFEST assay, PBMC were stimulated with viral peptide pools, and antigen-specific CD4+ T cell clonotypes were then identified by expansion using TCR sequencing. A total of 9 to 11 COVID-19 convalescent patients and several SARS-CoV-2-naive healthy vaccine recipients were included in the full study. In the study, cultures from other donors were sequenced using the Oncomine TCR Beta short-read assay on an Illumina iSeq 100. Each well held two million PBMC cultured in IMDM containing approximately 5% human AB serum, about 10 IU/ml IL-2 and gentamicin, along with about 9.3 ug/ml peptides. Post-vaccine samples across the study were collected a median of 72 days after the second dose, with a range of 14 to 241. SARS-CoV-2 spike-specific CD4+ TCR repertoires from before and after mRNA vaccination were compared in COVID-19 convalescent patients and in infection-naive vaccine recipients. Points the paper makes about the study in general: At late post-vaccination timepoints, both infection-induced and vaccine-induced clones showed marked clonal contraction, consistent with waning T cell responses. Limitations of the study were the small number of convalescent patients and the absence of early post-infection timepoints. In healthy vaccine recipients, vaccine-induced clones were almost all SARS-CoV-2 mono-reactive, with only 1 of 255 being cross-reactive with common cold coronaviruses.

After less than eleven days of culture, CD4+ T cells were isolated with the EasySep CD4+ T cell isolation kit. Each participant got two doses of an mRNA SARS-CoV-2 vaccine, either BNT162b2 or mRNA-1273. Negative nucleocapsid antibody results before and after vaccination confirmed that the healthy vaccine recipients had no prior SARS-CoV-2 infection. Half of the culture medium was replaced with fresh IL-2-containing medium on days 3 and 7. Unless otherwise noted, each peptide stimulation condition was cultured in triplicate wells. PBMC were separated from whole blood using Ficoll-Paque Plus gradient centrifugation and were then either cryopreserved at -140C or used fresh. The QIAamp micro DNA kit was used to extract genomic DNA from the cultured CD4+ T cells. Trimming removed 1 base from V and 2 bases from J, leaving 11 bases between the germline ends. Reading from cysteine to phenylalanine, the CDR3 counts 15 amino acids. Only the CDR3 part of the read is kept: 45 bases, read in frame from the first base. CDR1 LNHDA and CDR2 SQIVND were looked up in the germline V gene (reference sequence).

The library was produced with the immunoSEQ multiplex PCR assay. DNA from the cultured, isolated CD4+ T cells was subjected to TCR beta CDR3 sequencing. As for the authors' bioinformatics: Non-productive TCR sequences were removed and reads were trimmed to the CDR3 region, keeping CDR3s of at least 7 amino acids. The MANAFEST web app was used to pick out antigen-specific clonotypes by comparing their expansion in peptide wells with that in reference cultures. To count as positive, a clone had to show expansion at FDR<0.05 compared with the reference and with all other wells, an odds ratio above 5, and a frequency above 0.1% in two replicate wells. A clonotype was called cross-reactive if it was significantly expanded both in SARS-CoV-2 spike wells and in at least one common cold coronavirus spike condition. CDR3 similarity was assessed by Levenshtein distance using the stringdist R package, and unrooted trees were constructed with ape in R 3.6.1. TCRdb stores this immuneACCESS table with in-frame sequences only. Part of the clones is absent; in the studies checked, under half of the shortfall reflects unresolved V genes, and no reason is known for the rest. The V and J calls and clone size are taken from that table; D and trimming were inferred from the DNA. Across this sample there are tens of thousands of clones, with around 67% seen only once. The top ten clonotypes cover approximately 2% of the sample.

This clone was recorded a few times. Its antigen target is currently unknown. Per-base qualities were not stored, and no clone one base away is much larger. This receptor was identified in a human donor who received a COVID-19 vaccine. The sequence links TRBV19 to TRBJ2-5, with the D segment identity uncertain. The sample in question was CD4+ T cells from PBMCs cultured without peptide, obtained after COVID-19 vaccination. The encoded CDR3 is CASSIGVGTQETQYF. The DNA sequence follows: TGTGCCAGTAGTATAGGCGTGGGAACTCAAGAGACCCAGTACTTC. Reference TRBV19 and TRBJ2-5 genes cover what lies past the CDR3, so the full variable domain is DGGITQSPKYLFRKEGQNVTLSCEQNLNHDAMYWYRQDPGQGLRLIYYSQIVNDFQKGDIAEGYSVSREKKESFPLTVTSAQKNPTAFYLCASSIGVGTQETQYFGPGTRLLVL.